The 7 T cell receptor beta chains below were found in one sample sequenced in a study of shared clonotypes between healthy human individuals. Using immunoSEQ multiplex PCR, the repertoire was profiled, and TCRdb retains in-frame clones only, with some absent. Here the sample spans around 620,000 clones, about 95% being singletons. Naive CD8 cells lacked CD45RO and underwent positive selection for CCR7, leaving out terminally differentiated effector memory CD45RA+ cells. The sequenced sample consisted of naive CD8+ T cells sorted from blood. These receptors all stem from a woman aged 25 to 39 in good health.

This sequence joins TRBV5-4 and TRBJ2-7; 11 bases are a match to TRBD2. After removal of 0 bases from V and 5 bases from J, the junction contained 10 bases not matched to a gene. The CDR3 covers 17 residues. Germline V gives CDR1 SGHNT, CDR2 YYREEE (reference sequence). The CDR3 region has the DNA TGTGCCAGCAGCTTGGGCCCGGGACTAGCGGAGTCTGACGAGCAGTACTTC. This sequence encodes CASSLGPGLAESDEQYF.

The chain links TRBV28 to TRBJ1-2, with TRBD1 identical over 7 bases. The CDR3 spans 16 residues. The germline V gene encodes CDR1 MDHEN and CDR2 SYDVKM. Trimming took 6 bases from V and 8 from J; bases not matched to a gene: 18. The CDR3 DNA reads TGTGCCAGCAGAGTCTCACGCCGACAGGGTTGGTGGGGCTACACCTTC. This codes for CASRVSRRQGWWGYTF.

CDR3 loop: CASSPSTGPGGYEQYF. The CDR3 bases are TGTGCCAGCAGCCCCAGCACAGGGCCGGGTGGCTACGAGCAGTACTTC. The chain carries TRBV7-6 and TRBJ2-7, with a possible D match to TRBD1 (6 bases). The germline V and J ends were trimmed by 5 bases and 3 bases, with 20 bases remaining between them. This CDR3 has 16 amino acids. Looked up from germline, CDR1 is SGHVS and CDR2 is FNYEAQ.

This sequence joins TRBV27 and TRBJ2-1; TRBD2 agrees at 8 bases. The CDR3 is made up of 14 amino acids. The V and J ends lost 6 bases and 3 bases, in that order; junction bases with no gene match: 4. The germline V gene has CDR1 MNHEY and CDR2 SMNVEV (reference sequence). The CDR3 DNA reads as TGTGCCAGCAGCGTTAGCGGGAACTACAATGAGCAGTTCTTC. It specifies CASSVSGNYNEQFF.

V is TRBV5-4 and J is TRBJ2-7, with D unresolved. The CDR3 contains 13 residues. Germline CDR1 SGHNT, CDR2 YYREEE (reference sequence). Between the trimmed V and J ends, which lost 0 bases and 3 bases, there was a span of 7 bases. CDR3 amino acids: CASSLDSYYEQYF. As DNA, the CDR3 is TGTGCCAGCAGCTTGGATAGCTACTACGAGCAGTACTTC. The whole variable domain, filled in from reference TRBV5-4 and TRBJ2-7, reads ETGVTQSPTHLIKTRGQQVTLRCSSQSGHNTVSWYQQALGQGPQFIFQYYREEENGRGNFPPRFSGLQFPNYSSELNVNALELDDSALYLCASSLDSYYEQYFGPGTRLTVT.

The sample holds one count of this clone. V is TRBV13 and J is TRBJ2-5; no reliable D call. CDR3 length: 13 residues. Between the trimmed V and J ends, which lost 1 base and 2 bases, there was a span of 5 bases. Germline-derived CDR1 and CDR2 are PRHDT and FYEKMQ (reference sequence). In DNA, the CDR3 is TGTGCCAGCAGCTTAGAAAGGCAAGAGACCCAGTACTTC. As protein: CASSLERQETQYF.

The chain uses TRBV9 and TRBJ2-1; 13 bases are a match to TRBD2. CDR1 and CDR2 (germline): SGDLS, YYNGEE. V lost 3 bases to trimming and J lost 5 bases; unmatched junction nucleotides: 2. This CDR3 comprises 15 residues. This chain's CDR3 is CASSAGTSGNNEQFF. In DNA, the CDR3 is TGTGCCAGCAGCGCCGGGACTAGCGGGAACAATGAGCAGTTCTTC.